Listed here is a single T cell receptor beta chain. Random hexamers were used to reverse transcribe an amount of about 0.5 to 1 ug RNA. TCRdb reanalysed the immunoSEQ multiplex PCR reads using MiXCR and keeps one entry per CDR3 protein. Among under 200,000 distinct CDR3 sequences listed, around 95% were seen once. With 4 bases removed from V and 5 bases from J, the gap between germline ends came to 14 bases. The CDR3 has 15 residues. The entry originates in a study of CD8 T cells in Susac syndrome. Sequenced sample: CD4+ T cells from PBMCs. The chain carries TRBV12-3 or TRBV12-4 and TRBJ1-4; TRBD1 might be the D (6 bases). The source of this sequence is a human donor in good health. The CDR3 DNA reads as TGTGCCAGCAGTTCCCCCAGGGGAGGGAATGAAAAACTGTTTTTT. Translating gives CASSSPRGGNEKLFF.